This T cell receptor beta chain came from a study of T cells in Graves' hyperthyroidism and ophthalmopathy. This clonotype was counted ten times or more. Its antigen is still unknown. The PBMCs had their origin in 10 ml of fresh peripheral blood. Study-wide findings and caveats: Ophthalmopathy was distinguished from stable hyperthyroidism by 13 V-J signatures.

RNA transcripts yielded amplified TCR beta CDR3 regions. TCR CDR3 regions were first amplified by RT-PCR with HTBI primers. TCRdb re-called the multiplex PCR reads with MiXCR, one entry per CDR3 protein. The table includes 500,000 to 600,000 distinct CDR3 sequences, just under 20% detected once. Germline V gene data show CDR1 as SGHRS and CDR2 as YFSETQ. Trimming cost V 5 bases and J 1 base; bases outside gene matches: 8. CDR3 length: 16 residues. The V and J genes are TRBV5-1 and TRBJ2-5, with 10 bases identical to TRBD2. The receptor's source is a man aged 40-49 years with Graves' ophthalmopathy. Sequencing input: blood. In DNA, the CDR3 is TGCGCCAGCAGTAGGACTAGCGGCCTCCCCCAAGAGACCCAGTACTTC. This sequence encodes CASSRTSGLPQETQYF.